This T cell receptor (beta chain) stems from a study of blood T cell repertoires in COVID-19. V shed 1 base and J 5 bases; nucleotides not matched to a gene: 9. The CDR3 totals 16 residues. Germline values: CDR1 MGHRA, CDR2 YSYEKL. Produced via immunoSEQ multiplex PCR; TCRdb's table is partial and in-frame only. The table has approximately 220,000 clones, roughly 91% seen once. This clonotype was obtained from a woman aged 30 to 39 with acute COVID-19. V gene TRBV4-1 combines with J gene TRBJ2-7; 9 nucleotides align to TRBD2. Sequenced input: PBMCs or T cells enriched from blood (not recorded which). In DNA, the CDR3 is TGCGCCAGCAGCCAAGCCGCGGGGGGGGTTCTTGACGAGCAGTACTTC. Translated: CASSQAAGGVLDEQYF.